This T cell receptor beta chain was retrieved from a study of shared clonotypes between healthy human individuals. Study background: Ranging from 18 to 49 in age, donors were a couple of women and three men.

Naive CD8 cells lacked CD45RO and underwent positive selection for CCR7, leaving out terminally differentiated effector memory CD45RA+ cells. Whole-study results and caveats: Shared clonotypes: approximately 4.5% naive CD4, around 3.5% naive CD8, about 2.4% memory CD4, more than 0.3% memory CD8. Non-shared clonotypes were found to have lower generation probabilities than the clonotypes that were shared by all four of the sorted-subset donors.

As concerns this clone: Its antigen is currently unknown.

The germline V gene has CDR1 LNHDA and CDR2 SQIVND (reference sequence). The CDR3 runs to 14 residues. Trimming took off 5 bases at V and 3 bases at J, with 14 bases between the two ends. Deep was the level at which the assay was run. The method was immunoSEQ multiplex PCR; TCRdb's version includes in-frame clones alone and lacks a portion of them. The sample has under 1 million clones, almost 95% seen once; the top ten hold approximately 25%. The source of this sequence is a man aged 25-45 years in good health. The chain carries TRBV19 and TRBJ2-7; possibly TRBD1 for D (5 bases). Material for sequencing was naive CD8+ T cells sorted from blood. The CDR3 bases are TGTGCCAGTAGTGACATGGACACGAACTACGAGCAGTACTTC. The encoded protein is CASSDMDTNYEQYF. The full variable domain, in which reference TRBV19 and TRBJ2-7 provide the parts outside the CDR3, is DGGITQSPKYLFRKEGQNVTLSCEQNLNHDAMYWYRQDPGQGLRLIYYSQIVNDFQKGDIAEGYSVSREKKESFPLTVTSAQKNPTAFYLCASSDMDTNYEQYFGPGTRLTVT.